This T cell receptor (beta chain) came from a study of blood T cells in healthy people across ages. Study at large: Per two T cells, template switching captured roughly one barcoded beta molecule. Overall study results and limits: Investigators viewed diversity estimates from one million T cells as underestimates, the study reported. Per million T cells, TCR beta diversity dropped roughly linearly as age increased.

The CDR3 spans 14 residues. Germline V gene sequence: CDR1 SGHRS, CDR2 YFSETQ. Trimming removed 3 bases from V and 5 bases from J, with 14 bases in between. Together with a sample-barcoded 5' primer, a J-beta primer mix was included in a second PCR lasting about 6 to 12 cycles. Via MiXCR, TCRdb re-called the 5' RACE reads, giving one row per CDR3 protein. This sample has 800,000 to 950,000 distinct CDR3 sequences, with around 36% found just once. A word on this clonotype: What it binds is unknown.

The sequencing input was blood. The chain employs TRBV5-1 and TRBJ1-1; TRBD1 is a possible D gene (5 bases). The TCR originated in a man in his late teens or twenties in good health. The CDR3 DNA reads TGCGCCAGCAGCTCCCAGGCAGGGAGGACTGAAGCTTTCTTT. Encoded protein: CASSSQAGRTEAFF.